The rows below give T cell receptor beta chains drawn from one sample of a study of blood T cells in healthy people across ages. TCRdb redid the calling of the 5' RACE reads with MiXCR, one entry per CDR3 protein. The sample lists roughly 2 million distinct CDR3 sequences, roughly 52% occurring once. Source material: blood. The receptors come from a woman between 40 and 50 years old in good health. The conserved cysteine and the conserved F or W are not part of the CDR3 here. The order of the fields is J gene, V gene, CDR3 length, CDR3 protein.

J gene: TRBJ2-7; V gene: TRBV20-1; CDR3 length: 13; CDR3 protein: SATTGSRKVYGQY
J gene: TRBJ2-7; V gene: TRBV5-1; CDR3 length: 14; CDR3 protein: ASSFLAGTGGYEQY
J gene: TRBJ2-6; V gene: TRBV12-3/TRBV12-4; CDR3 length: 17; CDR3 protein: ASRGQTPPGISGANVLT
J gene: TRBJ2-3; V gene: TRBV29-1; CDR3 length: 11; CDR3 protein: SSKGVVTDTQY
J gene: TRBJ2-3; V gene: TRBV6-5; CDR3 length: 15; CDR3 protein: ASSYNPSGGFPDTQY
J gene: TRBJ2-3; V gene: TRBV20-1; CDR3 length: 14; CDR3 protein: SARDRSGGFIDTQY
J gene: TRBJ2-7; V gene: TRBV5-1; CDR3 length: 11; CDR3 protein: ASSPTGNHEQY
J gene: TRBJ1-4; V gene: TRBV12-3/TRBV12-4; CDR3 length: 16; CDR3 protein: ASTPDRARDRLKEKLF
J gene: TRBJ2-1; V gene: TRBV7-9; CDR3 length: 12; CDR3 protein: ASSFRVDMDEQF
J gene: TRBJ2-1; V gene: TRBV4-2; CDR3 length: 12; CDR3 protein: ASSQAGGGDEQF
J gene: TRBJ1-5; V gene: TRBV27; CDR3 length: 13; CDR3 protein: ASSLWAGANQPQH
J gene: TRBJ2-7; V gene: TRBV6-2/TRBV6-3; CDR3 length: 14; CDR3 protein: ASSYSPGQASYEQY
J gene: TRBJ2-5; V gene: TRBV9; CDR3 length: 14; CDR3 protein: ASSKFPRGPQETQY
J gene: TRBJ2-4; V gene: TRBV7-2; CDR3 length: 15; CDR3 protein: ASSLLLDRNFGNIQY
J gene: TRBJ2-7; V gene: TRBV7-2; CDR3 length: 12; CDR3 protein: ASSRTSGGYEQY
J gene: TRBJ2-1; V gene: TRBV12-3/TRBV12-4; CDR3 length: 13; CDR3 protein: ASSPGKGSYNEQF
J gene: TRBJ2-6; V gene: TRBV6-2/TRBV6-3; CDR3 length: 14; CDR3 protein: ASRELGNSGANVLT
J gene: TRBJ2-1; V gene: TRBV27; CDR3 length: 11; CDR3 protein: ASSDNRVNEQF
J gene: TRBJ2-1; V gene: TRBV10-3; CDR3 length: 11; CDR3 protein: AISQQGWETQF
J gene: TRBJ1-4; V gene: TRBV25-1; CDR3 length: 12; CDR3 protein: ASSELGLGEKLF
J gene: TRBJ2-7; V gene: TRBV20-1; CDR3 length: 12; CDR3 protein: SARKGQGSCEQY
J gene: TRBJ2-7; V gene: TRBV5-1; CDR3 length: 12; CDR3 protein: ASSQGPGIKEQY
J gene: TRBJ2-4; V gene: TRBV4-3; CDR3 length: 16; CDR3 protein: AGSPEPSTSGGTYGQY
J gene: TRBJ1-2; V gene: TRBV29-1; CDR3 length: 11; CDR3 protein: SVEEEIHYGYT
J gene: TRBJ2-3; V gene: TRBV4-2; CDR3 length: 16; CDR3 protein: ASSQDEEPAGRTDTQY
J gene: TRBJ2-6; V gene: TRBV7-3; CDR3 length: 14; CDR3 protein: ASSLKTGSGANVLT
J gene: TRBJ2-3; V gene: TRBV20-1; CDR3 length: 14; CDR3 protein: SARVWTSGFPDTQY
J gene: TRBJ2-1; V gene: TRBV20-1; CDR3 length: 15; CDR3 protein: SARESSGTSGWDEQF
J gene: TRBJ1-2; V gene: TRBV10-3; CDR3 length: 15; CDR3 protein: AISAPGQGSTNYGYT
J gene: TRBJ2-5; V gene: TRBV20-1; CDR3 length: 11; CDR3 protein: SASPGVYETQY
J gene: TRBJ2-7; V gene: TRBV13; CDR3 length: 14; CDR3 protein: ASSLFGGGALYEQY
J gene: TRBJ2-3; V gene: TRBV5-1; CDR3 length: 14; CDR3 protein: ASSFRAISSTDTQY
J gene: TRBJ1-6; V gene: TRBV20-1; CDR3 length: 14; CDR3 protein: SARDLRTGGNSPLH
J gene: TRBJ2-3; V gene: TRBV4-2; CDR3 length: 18; CDR3 protein: ASSQMGALAGGPIADTQY
J gene: TRBJ1-5; V gene: TRBV20-1; CDR3 length: 13; CDR3 protein: SASLGTYSNQPQH
J gene: TRBJ2-3; V gene: TRBV5-1; CDR3 length: 17; CDR3 protein: ASSSGDIIIRGGMDTQY
J gene: TRBJ1-1; V gene: TRBV24-1; CDR3 length: 10; CDR3 protein: ATSDGQTRAF
J gene: .; V gene: TRBV5-1; CDR3 length: 13; CDR3 protein: ASSLAGGAEETQY
J gene: TRBJ1-1; V gene: TRBV12-3/TRBV12-4; CDR3 length: 12; CDR3 protein: ASSLGLLPTEAF
J gene: .; V gene: TRBV4-2; CDR3 length: 13; CDR3 protein: ASSQGDGLSYEQY
J gene: TRBJ2-5; V gene: TRBV3-1; CDR3 length: 12; CDR3 protein: ASSQGPIQEAQY
J gene: TRBJ2-5; V gene: TRBV12-3/TRBV12-4; CDR3 length: 12; CDR3 protein: ASSPDRGHNEQY
J gene: TRBJ2-5; V gene: TRBV12-3/TRBV12-4; CDR3 length: 9; CDR3 protein: ASSSQNEQY
J gene: TRBJ2-3; V gene: TRBV7-2; CDR3 length: 14; CDR3 protein: ASSLGAGVITDTQY
J gene: TRBJ1-1; V gene: TRBV12-3/TRBV12-4; CDR3 length: 12; CDR3 protein: ASREQGTNTEAF
J gene: TRBJ2-3; V gene: TRBV6-2/TRBV6-3; CDR3 length: 14; CDR3 protein: ASSYSGQEPTDTQY
J gene: TRBJ1-2; V gene: TRBV5-5; CDR3 length: 12; CDR3 protein: ASNLPGGAYGYT
J gene: TRBJ1-5; V gene: TRBV20-1; CDR3 length: 12; CDR3 protein: SARNGQHYQPQH
J gene: TRBJ2-3; V gene: TRBV10-3; CDR3 length: 14; CDR3 protein: AIRWTLAGNTDTQY
J gene: TRBJ1-6; V gene: TRBV6-6; CDR3 length: 13; CDR3 protein: ASSPLTGENSPLH
J gene: TRBJ1-1; V gene: TRBV6-1; CDR3 length: 15; CDR3 protein: ASSVSGTGAMNTEAF
J gene: .; V gene: TRBV12-3/TRBV12-4; CDR3 length: 12; CDR3 protein: ASRQRTGFGEQY
J gene: TRBJ1-6; V gene: TRBV6-5; CDR3 length: 13; CDR3 protein: ASSPPGQVNSPLH
J gene: TRBJ2-6; V gene: TRBV6-2/TRBV6-3; CDR3 length: 13; CDR3 protein: ASSPAFSGANVLT
J gene: TRBJ2-3; V gene: TRBV12-3/TRBV12-4; CDR3 length: 13; CDR3 protein: ASSQVGANTDTQY
J gene: TRBJ2-3; V gene: TRBV10-3; CDR3 length: 11; CDR3 protein: AITGGSTDTQY
J gene: .; V gene: TRBV24-1; CDR3 length: 14; CDR3 protein: ATSDTGTSGYNEQY
J gene: TRBJ1-1; V gene: TRBV20-1; CDR3 length: 12; CDR3 protein: SATGTGRNAEAF